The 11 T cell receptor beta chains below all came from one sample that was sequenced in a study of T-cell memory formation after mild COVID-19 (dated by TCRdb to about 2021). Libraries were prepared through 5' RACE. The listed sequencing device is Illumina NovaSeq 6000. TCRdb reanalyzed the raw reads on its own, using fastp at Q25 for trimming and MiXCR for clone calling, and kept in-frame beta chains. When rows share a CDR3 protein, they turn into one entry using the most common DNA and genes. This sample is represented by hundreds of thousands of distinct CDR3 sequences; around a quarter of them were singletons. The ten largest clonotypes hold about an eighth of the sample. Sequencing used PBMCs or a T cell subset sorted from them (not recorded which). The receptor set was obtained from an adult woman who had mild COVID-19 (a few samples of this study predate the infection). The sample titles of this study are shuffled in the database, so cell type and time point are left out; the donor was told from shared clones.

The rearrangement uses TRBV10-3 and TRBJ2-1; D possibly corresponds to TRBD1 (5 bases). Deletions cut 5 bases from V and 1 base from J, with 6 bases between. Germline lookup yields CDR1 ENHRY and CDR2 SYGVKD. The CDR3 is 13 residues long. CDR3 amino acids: CAISQGSYNEQFF. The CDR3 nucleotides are TGTGCCATCAGTCAGGGTTCCTACAATGAGCAGTTCTTC.

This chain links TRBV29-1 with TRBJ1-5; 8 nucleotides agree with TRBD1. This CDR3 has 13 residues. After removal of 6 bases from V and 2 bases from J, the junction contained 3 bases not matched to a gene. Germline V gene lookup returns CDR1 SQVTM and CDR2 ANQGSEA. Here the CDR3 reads CSVLQGGNQPQHF. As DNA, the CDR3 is TGCAGCGTCCTACAGGGGGGCAATCAGCCCCAGCATTTT. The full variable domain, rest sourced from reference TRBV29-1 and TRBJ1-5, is SAVISQKPSRDICQRGTSLTIQCQVDSQVTMMFWYRQQPGQSLTLIATANQGSEATYESGFVIDKFPISRPNLTFSTLTVSNMSPEDSSIYLCSVLQGGNQPQHFGDGTRLSIL.

CDR3 amino acids: CASSVSNGEQYF. The CDR3 region has the DNA TGTGCCAGCAGCGTATCAAACGGCGAGCAGTACTTC. This chain uses TRBV9 with TRBJ2-7, with D unclear. Germline values: CDR1 SGDLS, CDR2 YYNGEE. The CDR3 has 12 residues. Trimming removed 1 base at V and 6 bases at J, with 8 bases between.

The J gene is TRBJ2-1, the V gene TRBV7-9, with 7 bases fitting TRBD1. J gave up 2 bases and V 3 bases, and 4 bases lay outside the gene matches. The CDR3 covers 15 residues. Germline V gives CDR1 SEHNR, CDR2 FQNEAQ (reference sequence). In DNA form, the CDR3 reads TGTGCCAGCAGCTTTACAGGGGCCACCTACAATGAGCAGTTCTTC. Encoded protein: CASSFTGATYNEQFF. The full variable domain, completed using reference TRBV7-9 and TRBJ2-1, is DTGVSQNPRHKITKRGQNVTFRCDPISEHNRLYWYRQTLGQGPEFLTYFQNEAQLEKSRLLSDRFSAERPKGSFSTLEIQRTEQGDSAMYLCASSFTGATYNEQFFGPGTRLTVL.

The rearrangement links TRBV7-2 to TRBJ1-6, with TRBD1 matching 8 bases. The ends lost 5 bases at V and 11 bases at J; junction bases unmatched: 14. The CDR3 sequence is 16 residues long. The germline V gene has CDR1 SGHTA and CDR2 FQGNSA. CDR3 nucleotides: TGTGCCAGCAGCAAGCGGGACAGGCAGCTGGGAGCACCCCTCCACTTT. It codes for CASSKRDRQLGAPLHF.

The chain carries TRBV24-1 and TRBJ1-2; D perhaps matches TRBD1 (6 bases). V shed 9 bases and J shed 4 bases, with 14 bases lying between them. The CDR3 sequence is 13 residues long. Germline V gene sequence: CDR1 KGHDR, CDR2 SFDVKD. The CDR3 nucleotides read TGTGCCACCTCTGAGGACAGCCTCTATGGCTACACCTTC. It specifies CATSEDSLYGYTF.

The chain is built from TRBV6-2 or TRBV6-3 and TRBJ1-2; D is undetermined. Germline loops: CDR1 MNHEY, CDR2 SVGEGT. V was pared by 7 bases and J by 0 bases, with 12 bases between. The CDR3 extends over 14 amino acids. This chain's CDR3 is CASMLRGTNYGYTF. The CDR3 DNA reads TGTGCCAGCATGTTACGAGGGACTAACTATGGCTACACCTTC.

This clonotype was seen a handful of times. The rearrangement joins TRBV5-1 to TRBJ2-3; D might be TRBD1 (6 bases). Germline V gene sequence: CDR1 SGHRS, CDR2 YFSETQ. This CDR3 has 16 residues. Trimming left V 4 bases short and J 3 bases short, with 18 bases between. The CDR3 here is CASSATGLWTTDTQYF. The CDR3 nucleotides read TGCGCCAGCAGCGCCACAGGGTTGTGGACGACAGATACGCAGTATTTT.

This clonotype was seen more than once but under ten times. CDR3 nucleotides: TGTGCCAGCAGCTTGGCCAGAATGTCTTACACTGAAGCTTTCTTT. It translates to CASSLARMSYTEAFF. This chain links TRBV5-5 with TRBJ1-1; D remains unclear. CDR1 and CDR2 (germline): SGHKS, YYEKEE (reference sequence). CDR3 length: 15 residues. Trimming took off 0 bases at V and 3 bases at J, with 12 bases between the two ends.

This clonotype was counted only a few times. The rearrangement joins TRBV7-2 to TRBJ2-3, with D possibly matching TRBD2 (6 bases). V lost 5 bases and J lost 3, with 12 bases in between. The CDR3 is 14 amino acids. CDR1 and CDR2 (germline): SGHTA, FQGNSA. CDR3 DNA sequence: TGTGCCAGCAGCCCGGGCGGGGTGACAGATACGCAGTATTTT. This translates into CASSPGGVTDTQYF.

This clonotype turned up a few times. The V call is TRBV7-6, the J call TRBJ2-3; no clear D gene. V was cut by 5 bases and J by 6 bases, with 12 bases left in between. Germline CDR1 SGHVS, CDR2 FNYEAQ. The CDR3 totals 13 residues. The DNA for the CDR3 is TGTGCCAGCAGCCCTGTAAAGTGGGATACGCAGTATTTT. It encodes CASSPVKWDTQYF. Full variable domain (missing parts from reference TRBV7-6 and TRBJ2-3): GAGVSQSPRYKVTKRGQDVALRCDPISGHVSLYWYRQALGQGPEFLTYFNYEAQQDKSGLPNDRFSAERPEGSISTLTIQRTEQRDSAMYRCASSPVKWDTQYFGPGTRLTVL.